This entry lists 19 T cell receptor beta chains sequenced from one sample in a study of T cells after yellow fever vaccination. From the 5' RACE reads, TCRdb called clonotypes with MiXCR, one entry per CDR3 protein. The table lists more than 50,000 distinct CDR3 sequences, approximately 6% of them singletons. The sample was PBMCs, either bulk or a sorted T-cell subset (CD4+, CD8+, memory, or dextramer-sorted; not recorded which), taken on the day of the yellow fever booster vaccination. The receptors were gathered from a man aged 18-30 years who received the YFV17D yellow fever vaccine.

This clonotype has at least ten counts. The J gene is TRBJ2-3, the V gene TRBV20-1; D unresolved. This CDR3 contains 13 residues. The V end lost 0 bases, the J end lost 4 bases, and 8 bases lay between the germline ends. From germline, CDR1 is DFQATT and CDR2 SNEGSKA (reference sequence). CDR3 in amino acids: CSAREKGADTQYF. CDR3 sequence (DNA): TGCAGTGCTAGAGAGAAGGGCGCAGATACGCAGTATTTT.

V usage is TRBV11-2 and J usage is TRBJ1-6; D ambiguous. Looked up from germline, CDR1 is SGHAT and CDR2 is FQNNGV. The germline V and J ends were trimmed by 0 bases and 10 bases, with 13 bases remaining between them. This CDR3 has 15 amino acids. Here the CDR3 reads CASSLEATRGSPLHF. In DNA, the CDR3 is TGTGCCAGCAGCTTAGAGGCGACTCGGGGATCACCCCTCCACTTT.

The CDR3 protein is CASYSGEQFF. Written as DNA, the CDR3 is TGTGCCAGTTATAGCGGTGAGCAGTTCTTC. This sequence joins TRBV6-2 or TRBV6-3 and TRBJ2-1, with a tentative D call TRBD2 (6 bases). Germline CDR1 MNHEY, CDR2 SVGEGT. The CDR3 has 10 residues. Deletions cut 9 bases from V and 9 bases from J, with 9 bases between.

This clonotype came up a few times. The rearrangement uses TRBV5-1 and TRBJ2-3, with TRBD1 identical over 9 bases. Trimming removed 4 bases from V and 6 bases from J; junction bases left unmatched: 9. The length of the CDR3 is 15 residues. Germline CDR1 is SGHRS and CDR2 is YFSETQ. The chain's CDR3 is CASSAWTGELDTQYF. The CDR3 DNA reads as TGCGCCAGCAGCGCCTGGACAGGGGAGTTGGATACGCAGTATTTT.

This clonotype was observed many times. CDR3 protein: CSAPGWAGSKGYTF. CDR3 bases: TGCAGTGCTCCCGGTTGGGCAGGGTCGAAAGGCTACACCTTC. The J gene is TRBJ1-2, the V gene TRBV20-1; D perhaps matches TRBD1 (5 bases). The CDR3 spans 14 residues. Germline V gene data show CDR1 as DFQATT and CDR2 as SNEGSKA (reference sequence). Trimming removed 5 bases from V and 8 bases from J, with 21 bases in between.

This clonotype was picked up many times. The CDR3 DNA sequence: TGTGCCAGCAGCGGGACACCCGCGAACACCGGGGAGCTGTTTTTT. It codes for CASSGTPANTGELFF. The chain recombines TRBV9 with TRBJ2-2, with a weak D call TRBD1 (5 bases). CDR3 size: 15 residues. Germline CDR1 reads SGDLS; CDR2 reads YYNGEE. V was cut by 3 bases and J by 0 bases, with 9 bases left in between. Combining the CDR3 with reference TRBV9 and TRBJ2-2 gives the whole variable domain DSGVTQTPKHLITATGQRVTLRCSPRSGDLSVYWYQQSLDQGLQFLIQYYNGEERAKGNILERFSAQQFPDLHSELNLSSLELGDSALYFCASSGTPANTGELFFGEGSRLTVL.

This rearrangement joins TRBV7-2 to TRBJ2-5, with 10 bases matching TRBD2. The length of the CDR3 is 14 residues. CDR1 is SGHTA, CDR2 FQGNSA, per germline. V dropped 3 bases and J dropped 7; count of bases not matched to a gene: 5. The CDR3 region is CASSFYGTSATQYF. The CDR3 DNA reads TGTGCCAGCAGCTTTTACGGGACTAGCGCGACCCAGTACTTC.

This clonotype has a count of ten or more. This chain uses TRBV7-2 with TRBJ1-2, with unresolved D. Trimming left V 7 bases short and J 4 bases short, with 16 bases between. Germline CDR1 reads SGHTA; CDR2 reads FQGNSA. This CDR3 contains 14 residues. Written as DNA, the CDR3 is TGTGCCAGCACCCCAGCCGTCGGGCCCTATGGCTACACCTTC. Translated, it gives CASTPAVGPYGYTF.

The table lists this clonotype with many counts. The chain combines TRBV27 with TRBJ2-5; TRBD1 matches at 9 bases. CDR3 length: 17 residues. In germline, CDR1 is MNHEY, CDR2 SMNVEV (reference sequence). V lost 7 bases, J lost 5 bases, and 17 bases stayed unmatched. CDR3 in amino acids: CASTLTGGEDKGETQYF. The CDR3, as DNA: TGTGCCAGCACCCTAACAGGGGGCGAGGATAAAGGGGAGACCCAGTACTTC.

This chain connects TRBV7-9 to TRBJ2-7; D call uncertain. This CDR3 comprises 13 residues. The germline CDR1 and CDR2 sequences are SEHNR and FQNEAQ (reference sequence). V dropped 1 base and J dropped 3 bases, with 7 bases sitting between them. The CDR3 reads CASSLEGFYEQYF. The CDR3 DNA sequence: TGTGCCAGCAGCTTAGAGGGATTCTACGAGCAGTACTTC.

This clonotype was seen many times. The chain has TRBV2 and TRBJ2-1; 7 bases match TRBD2. Trimming removed 5 bases from V and 0 bases from J; junction bases left unmatched: 4. CDR3 size: 15 residues. Germline V CDR1 and CDR2: SNHLY, FYNNEI. This CDR3 reads CASSWEGSSYNEQFF. In DNA form, the CDR3 reads TGTGCCAGCAGTTGGGAGGGGAGCTCCTACAATGAGCAGTTCTTC.

This clonotype was recorded many times. The rearrangement uses TRBV29-1 and TRBJ2-1; D gene uncertain. V was clipped by 0 bases and J by 10 bases, with 7 bases between them. The CDR3 spans 11 residues. Germline V gene lookup returns CDR1 SQVTM and CDR2 ANQGSEA. The CDR3 DNA reads TGCAGCGTTGAAGATCTGGGGGAGCAGTTCTTC. It yields the protein CSVEDLGEQFF.

This clonotype was detected only a few times. The chain employs TRBV4-1 and TRBJ1-3; the D is unclear. Germline V gives CDR1 MGHRA, CDR2 YSYEKL. The CDR3 covers 15 residues. V was shortened by 1 base and J by 0 bases, with 7 bases between the two germline ends. CDR3 bases: TGCGCCAGCAGCCAAGGGCGGTACTCTGGAAACACCATATATTTT. Translation: CASSQGRYSGNTIYF.

This clonotype was recorded at least ten times. This sequence joins TRBV7-2 and TRBJ1-2; possible D gene TRBD1, 6 bases. This CDR3 contains 14 residues. Germline V gives CDR1 SGHTA, CDR2 FQGNSA. The germline V and J ends were trimmed by 3 bases and 2 bases, with 10 bases remaining between them. The DNA of the CDR3 is TGTGCCAGCAGCTTGGGGGGGCTCAACTATGGCTACACCTTC. Translation: CASSLGGLNYGYTF.

The CDR3 protein is CASSRGQTNSPLHF. In DNA, the CDR3 is TGCGCCAGCAGCCGTGGACAGACAAATTCACCCCTCCACTTT. The V gene is TRBV5-1, the J gene TRBJ1-6; a possible D gene is TRBD1 (6 bases). Deletions cut 4 bases from V and 7 bases from J, with 12 bases between. This CDR3 spans 14 amino acids. Germline-derived CDR1 and CDR2 are SGHRS and YFSETQ.

About this clonotype itself: Being one base from a much bigger clone, this may be a read error. The CDR3 loop reads CCVDRDSEETQYF. As DNA, the CDR3 is TGCTGCGTTGACCGGGACTCAGAAGAGACCCAGTACTTC. This chain uses TRBV29-1 with TRBJ2-5; a weak D match, TRBD2 (6 bases). Germline CDR1 is SQVTM and CDR2 is ANQGSEA. The CDR3 covers 13 residues. Full variable domain (missing parts from reference TRBV29-1 and TRBJ2-5): SAVISQKPSRDICQRGTSLTIQCQVDSQVTMMFWYRQQPGQSLTLIATANQGSEATYESGFVIDKFPISRPNLTFSTLTVSNMSPEDSSIYLCCVDRDSEETQYFGPGTRLLVL.

This chain links TRBV12-3 or TRBV12-4 with TRBJ1-4; D gene uncertain. Between the trimmed V and J ends, which lost 3 bases and 5 bases, there was a span of 7 bases. CDR3 length: 13 amino acids. CDR3 in DNA: TGTGCCAGCAGTTTTCTTGGAAATGAAAAACTGTTTTTT. Translated, it gives CASSFLGNEKLFF.

The chain links TRBV6-9 to TRBJ1-6; D not resolved. The CDR3 loop spans 13 amino acids. V was trimmed by 8 bases and J by 6 bases, leaving 11 bases between them. Germline CDR1 MNHGY, CDR2 SVAAGI. CDR3 coding DNA: TGTGCCAGCCGGCGGGATTCTAATTCACCCCTCCACTTT. Protein: CASRRDSNSPLHF.

J is TRBJ2-7 and V is TRBV5-1; 10 bases agree with TRBD1. The ends lost 3 bases at V and 7 bases at J; junction bases unmatched: 10. This CDR3 comprises 15 residues. CDR1 and CDR2 from the germline V gene are SGHRS and YFSETQ. DNA for the CDR3: TGCGCCAGCAGCTGGACGACAGGGGGCTTAGGGGAGCAGTACTTC. Its protein product is CASSWTTGGLGEQYF. The full variable domain, in which reference TRBV5-1 and TRBJ2-7 provide the parts outside the CDR3, is KAGVTQTPRYLIKTRGQQVTLSCSPISGHRSVSWYQQTPGQGLQFLFEYFSETQRNKGNFPGRFSGRQFSNSRSEMNVSTLELGDSALYLCASSWTTGGLGEQYFGPGTRLTVT.